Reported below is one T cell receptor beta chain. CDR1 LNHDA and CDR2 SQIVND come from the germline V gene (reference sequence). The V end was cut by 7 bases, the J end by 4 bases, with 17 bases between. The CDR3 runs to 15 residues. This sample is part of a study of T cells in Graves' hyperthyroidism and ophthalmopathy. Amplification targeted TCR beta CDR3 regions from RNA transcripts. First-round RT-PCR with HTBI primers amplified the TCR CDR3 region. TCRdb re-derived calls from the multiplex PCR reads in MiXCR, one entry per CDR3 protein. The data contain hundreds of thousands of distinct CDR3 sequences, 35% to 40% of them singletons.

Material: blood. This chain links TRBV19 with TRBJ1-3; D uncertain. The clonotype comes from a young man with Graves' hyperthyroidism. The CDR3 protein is CASTTLAGVGNTIYF. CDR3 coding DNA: TGTGCCAGTACTACTCTCGCGGGAGTCGGAAACACCATATATTTT.